Shown below are 22 T cell receptor beta chains from a single sample sequenced in a study of cytomegalovirus exposure and HLA in healthy donors. PCR was performed using 60 Vbeta and 13 Jbeta primers. Sequenced by immunoSEQ multiplex PCR; TCRdb stores in-frame clones only, minus some. The table shows about 150,000 clones, with around 80% occurring only once. Sequencing was carried out using PBMCs. These receptors came from a woman younger than 30 in good health and CMV-seronegative.

The chain combines TRBV10-1 with TRBJ1-6, with D unclear. The germline V gene encodes CDR1 WNHNN and CDR2 SYGVQD (reference sequence). This CDR3 has 14 amino acids. Trimming stripped 4 bases from V and 7 bases from J, with 11 bases between. The CDR3: CASSVRERNSPLHF. The CDR3 DNA follows: TGCGCCAGCAGTGTACGGGAAAGGAATTCACCCCTCCACTTT.

The chain uses TRBV18 and TRBJ1-5; 9 bases are a match to TRBD1. Per the germline V gene, CDR1 is KGHSH and CDR2 is LQKENI. The CDR3 has 15 residues. V lost 6 bases and J lost 5; bases outside the gene matches: 8. The CDR3 nucleotides are TGTGCCAGCTCCCGGGGGACAGGGAACTATCAGCCCCAGCATTTT. This encodes CASSRGTGNYQPQHF.

CDR3 nucleotide sequence: TGTGCCAGCAGTCGGGATCGGAGTTCACCCCTCCACTTT. This encodes CASSRDRSSPLHF. The V gene is TRBV28, the J gene TRBJ1-6; D is unclear. Germline V gives CDR1 MDHEN, CDR2 SYDVKM. Deletions cut 5 bases from V and 9 bases from J, with 11 bases between. This CDR3 region has 13 residues.

The chain has TRBV29-1 and TRBJ2-6; 12 nucleotides align to TRBD1. The V segment lost 3 bases and the J segment 3 bases; nucleotides outside the gene matches: 6. CDR3 length: 17 residues. Germline loops: CDR1 SQVTM, CDR2 ANQGSEA. CDR3 in DNA: TGCAGCGTTGACCTCGGGACAGGGGGCTATGGGGCCAACGTCCTGACTTTC. It translates to CSVDLGTGGYGANVLTF.

The chain is built from TRBV5-1 and TRBJ2-7; 8 bases fit TRBD2. The germline V gene has CDR1 SGHRS and CDR2 YFSETQ. Losses at the gene ends were 4 bases for V and 2 bases for J; bases not matched to a gene: 5. This CDR3 has 14 amino acids. This CDR3 is CASSREGGTYEQYF. The CDR3 region has the DNA TGCGCCAGCAGCCGGGAGGGGGGGACCTACGAGCAGTACTTC. The complete variable domain, with remaining parts taken from reference TRBV5-1 and TRBJ2-7, reads KAGVTQTPRYLIKTRGQQVTLSCSPISGHRSVSWYQQTPGQGLQFLFEYFSETQRNKGNFPGRFSGRQFSNSRSEMNVSTLELGDSALYLCASSREGGTYEQYFGPGTRLTVT.

The rearrangement links TRBV10-2 to TRBJ2-1; 13 nucleotides match TRBD2. Germline lookup yields CDR1 WSHSY and CDR2 SAAADI. The CDR3 length is 16 residues. V was pared by 11 bases and J by 4 bases, with 11 bases of the junction left unmatched. The CDR3 DNA is TGCGCCGCCGGGACTAGCGGGGTTCCGGGATACAATGAGCAGTTCTTC. Translation: CAAGTSGVPGYNEQFF.

This chain links TRBV6-5 with TRBJ1-5; D is possibly TRBD1 (6 bases). Germline V gene sequence: CDR1 MNHEY, CDR2 SVGAGI. This CDR3 spans 14 amino acids. V was shortened by 5 bases and J by 0 bases, with 8 bases between the two germline ends. CDR3 amino acids: CASSQGYSNQPQHF. Written as DNA, the CDR3 is TGTGCCAGCAGTCAGGGGTATAGCAATCAGCCCCAGCATTTT.

The CDR3 nucleotides read TGTGCCAGCAGCTTAGCCCGGGGGGCAGCCACTGAAGCTTTCTTT. It specifies CASSLARGAATEAFF. V usage is TRBV7-2 and J usage is TRBJ1-1; TRBD1 might be the D (6 bases). With 0 bases removed from V and 4 bases from J, the gap between germline ends came to 12 bases. The CDR3 totals 15 residues. In germline, CDR1 is SGHTA, CDR2 FQGNSA.

Notes on this clone: Other DNA sequences within the sample encode an identical CDR3. V gene TRBV5-1 combines with J gene TRBJ2-1, with 11 bases aligning to TRBD1. Germline CDR1 and CDR2: SGHRS and YFSETQ. V trimming: 4 bases; J trimming: 2 bases; junction bases outside the gene matches: 2. This CDR3 is built from 15 residues. The DNA for the CDR3 is TGCGCCAGCAGCGGACAGGGGGCAACCTACAATGAGCAGTTCTTC. This encodes CASSGQGATYNEQFF.

The rearrangement uses TRBV19 and TRBJ2-7; a weak D match, TRBD1 (6 bases). The germline gives CDR1 LNHDA, CDR2 SQIVND (reference sequence). The V end was cut by 6 bases, the J end by 5 bases, with 17 bases between. The CDR3 is 14 residues long. CDR3 in DNA: TGTGCCAGTAGCATGGGGCCAGGGGCCGACGAGCAGTACTTC. This encodes CASSMGPGADEQYF.

The rearrangement uses TRBV28 and TRBJ2-3; possibly TRBD1 for D (5 bases). Germline V gives CDR1 MDHEN, CDR2 SYDVKM. Trimming shortened V by 2 bases and J by 2 bases, and 14 bases separated the two germline ends. The CDR3 covers 16 residues. Written as DNA, the CDR3 is TGTGCCAGCAGTTTAGGCGCTGACAGTTACACAGATACGCAGTATTTT. This codes for CASSLGADSYTDTQYF.

Note on this clone: In the same sample, other DNA sequences code for this CDR3. The rearrangement joins TRBV21-1 to TRBJ1-5; the table's D gene call, TRBD1, was not cross checked with the DNA. TRBV21-1 is shown as a pseudogene. The CDR3 covers 15 residues. The chain's CDR3 is CASGGQGAGNQPQHF. The CDR3, as DNA: TGTGCCAGCGGGGGGCAGGGGGCAGGCAATCAGCCCCAGCATTTT.

A remark on this clone: Germline and junction disagree at one end, which may indicate a read error. The genes are TRBV7-2 and TRBJ1-6; D gene uncertain. Germline V gene sequence: CDR1 SGHTA, CDR2 FQGNSA. This CDR3 contains 15 residues. CDR3 sequence reads: CASSFRSSYNSLLHF. The CDR3 DNA follows: TGTGCCAGCAGCTTCCGGAGCTCCTATAATTCACTCCTCCACTTT. The full variable domain, rest sourced from reference TRBV7-2 and TRBJ1-6, is GAGVSQSPSNKVTEKGKDVELRCDPISGHTALYWYRQSLGQGLEFLIYFQGNSAPDKSGLPSDRFSAERTGGSVSTLTIQRTQQEDSAVYLCASSFRSSYNSLLHFGNGTRLTVT.

V is TRBV6-6 and J is TRBJ1-2; 9 nucleotides align to TRBD1. The CDR3 is 16 residues long. Trimming cost V 4 bases and J 3 bases; bases outside gene matches: 9. Per the germline V gene, CDR1 is MNHNY and CDR2 is SVGAGI (reference sequence). The CDR3 region has the DNA TGTGCCAGCAGTTCCCGCCGGGACAGGGAGTACTATGGCTACACCTTC. Its protein product is CASSSRRDREYYGYTF.

This chain joins TRBV5-1 and TRBJ2-2, with D tentatively TRBD2 (5 bases). This CDR3 is built from 12 residues. CDR1 SGHRS and CDR2 YFSETQ come from the germline V gene. Trimming removed 5 bases from V and 5 bases from J, with 7 bases in between. The CDR3 region has the DNA TGCGCCAGCAGTCGAGGGACCGGGGAGCTGTTTTTT. It yields the protein CASSRGTGELFF.

Only a few counts were recorded for this clone. The chain uses TRBV27 and TRBJ1-5, with D possibly being TRBD1 (6 bases). The CDR3 consists of 16 residues. CDR1 and CDR2 from the germline V gene are MNHEY and SMNVEV (reference sequence). The ends were cut back, 0 bases at V and 3 bases at J, with 12 bases in the middle. This CDR3 is CASSLSGGQLNQPQHF. DNA for the CDR3: TGTGCCAGCAGTTTATCAGGTGGACAGCTCAATCAGCCCCAGCATTTT.

On this clone itself: A junction boundary mismatches the germline segment, possibly from a read error. The chain couples TRBV10-3 to TRBJ2-7, with 7 nucleotides matching TRBD1. Germline CDR1 is ENHRY and CDR2 is SYGVKD. The length of the CDR3 is 15 residues. The CDR3 bases are TGTGCCATCAGTCACAGGGGTACCCCCTCCTACGGGCAGTACTTC. Encoded protein: CAISHRGTPSYGQYF.

J is TRBJ2-7 and V is TRBV5-1, with a weak D call TRBD2 (6 bases). The V end lost 2 bases, the J end lost 6 bases, and 15 bases lay between the germline ends. Germline V gene data show CDR1 as SGHRS and CDR2 as YFSETQ. The CDR3 contains 14 residues. The CDR3 region has the DNA TGCGCCAGCAGCTTCGGGGGTGAAAATAGCGAGCAGTACTTC. This gives the protein CASSFGGENSEQYF.

The chain uses TRBV29-1 and TRBJ2-5, with D possibly being TRBD1 (6 bases). This CDR3 is 13 amino acids long. Germline CDR1 reads SQVTM; CDR2 reads ANQGSEA. Trimming cost V 7 bases and J 2 bases, with 14 bases left between them. The CDR3 DNA follows: TGCAGCGGCGGACGGACAGCTCAAGAGACCCAGTACTTC. The encoded protein is CSGGRTAQETQYF.

This clone was detected only once. The V call is TRBV4-1, the J call TRBJ2-2; TRBD1 aligns across 9 bases. V gave up 0 bases and J gave up 5 bases; unmatched junction bases: 10. Germline V CDR1 and CDR2: MGHRA, YSYEKL. The CDR3 spans 18 residues. The CDR3 sequence: CASSQDVTGGGVTGELFF. CDR3 sequence (DNA): TGCGCCAGCAGCCAAGATGTAACAGGGGGCGGGGTAACCGGGGAGCTGTTTTTT.

Points on this clone: At one boundary the junction diverges from the germline segment, which might be a read error. The J gene is TRBJ2-7, the V gene TRBV6-1, with 7 bases matching TRBD2. Germline loops: CDR1 MNHNS, CDR2 SASEGT. The CDR3 sequence is 14 residues long. CDR3 coding DNA: TGTGCCAGCAGTGAAAGCGGGAAACCGGGACGTCGTAACTTC. It translates to CASSESGKPGRRNF.

The V call is TRBV10-3, the J call TRBJ1-1; 7 bases fit TRBD1. The junction had 6 bases not matched to a gene; V was cut back by 3 bases and J by 8 bases. CDR3 size: 13 residues. Germline lookup yields CDR1 ENHRY and CDR2 SYGVKD. CDR3 nucleotides: TGTGCCATCAGTGAAACAGGGGACCGAGAAGCTTTCTTT. Amino acids: CAISETGDREAFF.